The sequence of this T cell receptor (beta chain) was determined in a study of blood T cell repertoires in COVID-19. The wider study: Acute and convalescent COVID-19 specimens originated in the United States, Italy and Spain. T cells, B-cell-depleted T cells, or PBMCs supplied cDNA or gDNA.

Followed longitudinally, the Seattle patients had been enrolled during active infection. Authors' data handling: Amplification with reference gene primers provided the estimates of nucleated cell counts. The data were produced by immunoSEQ multiplex PCR, yet TCRdb's version contains in-frame clones alone and is incomplete. V and J calls and clone size are given by that table; D and trimming were obtained from the DNA. This sample has approximately 120,000 clones, with around 85% found just once. This receptor was taken from a woman aged 80 or over with COVID-19, enrolled during active disease. The sequencing input was peripheral blood.

The CDR3 loop is CATRQGSYEQYF. CDR3 nucleotides: TGTGCCACAAGACAGGGCAGCTACGAGCAGTACTTC. The chain carries TRBV6-5 and TRBJ2-7; 7 nucleotides align to TRBD1. Trimming cost V 10 bases and J 3 bases; bases outside gene matches: 6. Germline CDR1 reads MNHEY; CDR2 reads SVGAGI. The CDR3 loop spans 12 amino acids.